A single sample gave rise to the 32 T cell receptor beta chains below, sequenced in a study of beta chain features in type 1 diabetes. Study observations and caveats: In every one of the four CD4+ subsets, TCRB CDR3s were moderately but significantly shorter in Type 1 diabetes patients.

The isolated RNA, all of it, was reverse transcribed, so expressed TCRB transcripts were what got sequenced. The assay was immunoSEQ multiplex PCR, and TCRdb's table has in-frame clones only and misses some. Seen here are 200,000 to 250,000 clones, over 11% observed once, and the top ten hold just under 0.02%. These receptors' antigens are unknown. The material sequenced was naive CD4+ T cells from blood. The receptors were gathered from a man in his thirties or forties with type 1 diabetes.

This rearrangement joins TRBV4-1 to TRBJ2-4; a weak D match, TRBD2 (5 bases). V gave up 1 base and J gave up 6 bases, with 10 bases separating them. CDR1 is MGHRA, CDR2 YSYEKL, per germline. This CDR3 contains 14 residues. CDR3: CASSQGTRLNIQYF. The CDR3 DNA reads TGCGCCAGCAGCCAAGGGACTCGCCTAAACATTCAGTACTTC.

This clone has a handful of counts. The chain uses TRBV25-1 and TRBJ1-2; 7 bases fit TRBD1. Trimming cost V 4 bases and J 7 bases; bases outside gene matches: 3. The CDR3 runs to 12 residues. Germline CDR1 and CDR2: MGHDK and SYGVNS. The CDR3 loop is CASSAGQVGYTF. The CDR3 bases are TGTGCCAGCAGTGCCGGACAGGTTGGCTACACCTTC.

In DNA, the CDR3 is TGTGCCAGTAGTATAGATGGTACAGCCGTCTATGGCTACACCTTC. It encodes CASSIDGTAVYGYTF. The chain carries TRBV19 and TRBJ1-2, with no clear D. Trimming took 0 bases from V and 4 from J, leaving 12 bases between them. The CDR3 totals 15 residues. The germline gives CDR1 LNHDA, CDR2 SQIVND (reference sequence).

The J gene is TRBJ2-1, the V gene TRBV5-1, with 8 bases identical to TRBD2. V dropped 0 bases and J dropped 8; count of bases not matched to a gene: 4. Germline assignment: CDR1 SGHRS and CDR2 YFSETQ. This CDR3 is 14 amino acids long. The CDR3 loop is CASSLEATSDEQFF. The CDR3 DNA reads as TGCGCCAGCAGCTTGGAGGCGACTAGCGATGAGCAGTTCTTC.

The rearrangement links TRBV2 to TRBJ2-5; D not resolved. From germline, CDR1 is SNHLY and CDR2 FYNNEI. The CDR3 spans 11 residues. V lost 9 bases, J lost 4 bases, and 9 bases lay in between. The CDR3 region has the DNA TGTGCCAGTAGTCCCCTAGAGACCCAGTACTTC. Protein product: CASSPLETQYF.

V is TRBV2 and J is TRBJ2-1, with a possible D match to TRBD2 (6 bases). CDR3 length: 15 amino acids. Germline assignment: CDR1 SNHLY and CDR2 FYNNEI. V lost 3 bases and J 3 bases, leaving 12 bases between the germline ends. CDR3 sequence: CASSEARGVYNEQFF. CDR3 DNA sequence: TGTGCCAGCAGTGAGGCGCGCGGGGTCTACAATGAGCAGTTCTTC.

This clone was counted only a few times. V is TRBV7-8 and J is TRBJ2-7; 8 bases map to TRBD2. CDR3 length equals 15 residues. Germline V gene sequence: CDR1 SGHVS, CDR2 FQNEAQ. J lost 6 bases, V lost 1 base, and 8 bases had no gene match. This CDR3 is CASSLVGREVAEQYF. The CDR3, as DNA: TGTGCCAGCAGCTTAGTTGGGCGGGAGGTGGCCGAGCAGTACTTC.

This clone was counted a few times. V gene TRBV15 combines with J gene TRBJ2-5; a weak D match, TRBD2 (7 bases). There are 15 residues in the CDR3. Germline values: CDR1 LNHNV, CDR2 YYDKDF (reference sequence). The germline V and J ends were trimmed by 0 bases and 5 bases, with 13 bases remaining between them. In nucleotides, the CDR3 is TGTGCCACCAGCAGAGATACGGGGGGCGGTGAGACCCAGTACTTC. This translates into CATSRDTGGGETQYF.

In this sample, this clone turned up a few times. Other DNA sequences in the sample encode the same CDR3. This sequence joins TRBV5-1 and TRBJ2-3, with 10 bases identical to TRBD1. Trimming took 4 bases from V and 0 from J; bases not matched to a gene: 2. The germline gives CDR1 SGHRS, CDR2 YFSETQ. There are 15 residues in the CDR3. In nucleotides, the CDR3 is TGCGCCAGCAGCCGGGACAGGGGTAGCACAGATACGCAGTATTTT. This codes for CASSRDRGSTDTQYF.

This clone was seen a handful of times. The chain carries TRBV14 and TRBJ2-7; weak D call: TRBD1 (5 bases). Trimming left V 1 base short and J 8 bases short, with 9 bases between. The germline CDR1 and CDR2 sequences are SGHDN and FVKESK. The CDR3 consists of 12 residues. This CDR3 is CASSQGWGKQYF. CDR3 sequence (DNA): TGTGCCAGCAGCCAAGGGTGGGGCAAGCAGTACTTC.

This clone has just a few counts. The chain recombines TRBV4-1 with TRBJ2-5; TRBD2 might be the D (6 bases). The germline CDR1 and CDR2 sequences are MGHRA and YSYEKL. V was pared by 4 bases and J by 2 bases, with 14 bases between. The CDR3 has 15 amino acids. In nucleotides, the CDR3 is TGCGCCAGCAGCCCAGGACTACTCTCTCAAGAGACCCAGTACTTC. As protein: CASSPGLLSQETQYF.

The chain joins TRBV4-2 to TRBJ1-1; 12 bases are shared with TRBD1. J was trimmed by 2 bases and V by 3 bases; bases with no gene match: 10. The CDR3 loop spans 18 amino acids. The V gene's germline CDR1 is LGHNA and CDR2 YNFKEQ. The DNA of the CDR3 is TGTGCCAGCAGCCAGCGCCGAGGGACAGGGGGCCGAAACACTGAAGCTTTCTTT. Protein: CASSQRRGTGGRNTEAFF.

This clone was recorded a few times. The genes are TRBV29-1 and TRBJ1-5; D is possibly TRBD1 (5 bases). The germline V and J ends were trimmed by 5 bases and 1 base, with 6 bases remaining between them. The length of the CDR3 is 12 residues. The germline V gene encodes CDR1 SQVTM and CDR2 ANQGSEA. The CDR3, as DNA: TGCAGCGTTCGGACAAGCAATCAGCCCCAGCATTTT. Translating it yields CSVRTSNQPQHF. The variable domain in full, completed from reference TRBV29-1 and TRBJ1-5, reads SAVISQKPSRDICQRGTSLTIQCQVDSQVTMMFWYRQQPGQSLTLIATANQGSEATYESGFVIDKFPISRPNLTFSTLTVSNMSPEDSSIYLCSVRTSNQPQHFGDGTRLSIL.

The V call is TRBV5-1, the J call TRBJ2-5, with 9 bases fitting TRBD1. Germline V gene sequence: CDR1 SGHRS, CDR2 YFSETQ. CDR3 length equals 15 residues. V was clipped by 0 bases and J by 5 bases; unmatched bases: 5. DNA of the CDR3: TGCGCCAGCAGCTTGGGGGACAGGGTCGGGGAGACCCAGTACTTC. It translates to CASSLGDRVGETQYF.

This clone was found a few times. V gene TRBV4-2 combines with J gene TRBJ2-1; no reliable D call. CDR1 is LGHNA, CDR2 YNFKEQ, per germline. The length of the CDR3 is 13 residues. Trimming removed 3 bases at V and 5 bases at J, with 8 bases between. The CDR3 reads CASSHRLDNEQFF. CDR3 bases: TGTGCCAGCAGCCACCGACTTGACAATGAGCAGTTCTTC.

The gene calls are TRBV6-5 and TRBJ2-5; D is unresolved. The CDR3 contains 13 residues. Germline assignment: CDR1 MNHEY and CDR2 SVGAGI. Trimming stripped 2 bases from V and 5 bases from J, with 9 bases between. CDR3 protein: CASSYTPGETQYF. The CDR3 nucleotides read TGTGCCAGCAGTTACACCCCCGGGGAGACCCAGTACTTC.

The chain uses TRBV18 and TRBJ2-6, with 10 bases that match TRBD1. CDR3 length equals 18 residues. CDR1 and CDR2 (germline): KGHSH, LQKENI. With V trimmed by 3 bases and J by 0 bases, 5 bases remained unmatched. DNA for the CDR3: TGTGCCAGCTCACCGCCAGGGACAGGGGCCTCTGGGGCCAACGTCCTGACTTTC. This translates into CASSPPGTGASGANVLTF.

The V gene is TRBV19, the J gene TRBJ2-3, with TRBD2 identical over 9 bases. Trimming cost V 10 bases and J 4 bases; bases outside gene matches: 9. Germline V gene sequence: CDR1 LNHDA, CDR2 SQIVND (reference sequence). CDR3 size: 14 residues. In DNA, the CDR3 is TGTGCCACTCCAGCGGGAGGCTACGCAGATACGCAGTATTTT. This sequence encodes CATPAGGYADTQYF.

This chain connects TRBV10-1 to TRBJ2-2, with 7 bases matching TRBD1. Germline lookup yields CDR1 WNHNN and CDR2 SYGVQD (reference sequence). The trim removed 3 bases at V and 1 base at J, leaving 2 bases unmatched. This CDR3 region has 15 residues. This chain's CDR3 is CASSDRTGNTGELFF. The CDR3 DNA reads TGCGCCAGCAGTGACCGGACAGGGAACACCGGGGAGCTGTTTTTT.

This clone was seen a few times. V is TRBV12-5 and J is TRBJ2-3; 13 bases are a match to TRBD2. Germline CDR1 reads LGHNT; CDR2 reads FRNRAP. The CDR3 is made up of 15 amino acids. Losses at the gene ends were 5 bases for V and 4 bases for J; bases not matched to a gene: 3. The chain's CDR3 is CASGRTSGGPDTQYF. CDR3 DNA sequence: TGTGCTAGTGGTCGGACTAGCGGGGGCCCAGATACGCAGTATTTT.

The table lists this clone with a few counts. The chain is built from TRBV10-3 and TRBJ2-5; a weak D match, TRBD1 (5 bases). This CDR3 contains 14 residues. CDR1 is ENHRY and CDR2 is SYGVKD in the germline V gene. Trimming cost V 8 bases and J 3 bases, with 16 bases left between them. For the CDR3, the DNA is TGTGCCATCGCCTCCCAGGGTGGGGAAGAGACCCAGTACTTC. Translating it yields CAIASQGGEETQYF.

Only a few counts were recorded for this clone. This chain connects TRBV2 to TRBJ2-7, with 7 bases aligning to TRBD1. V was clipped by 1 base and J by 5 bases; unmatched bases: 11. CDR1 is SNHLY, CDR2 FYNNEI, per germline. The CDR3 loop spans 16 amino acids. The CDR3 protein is CASSEVGKRGHNEQYF. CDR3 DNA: TGTGCCAGCAGTGAAGTGGGGAAGAGGGGGCATAACGAGCAGTACTTC.

The CDR3 region is CASLHPRPDEQFF. CDR3 DNA sequence: TGTGCCAGCCTCCACCCCAGGCCGGATGAGCAGTTCTTC. The V and J genes are TRBV5-4 and TRBJ2-1; D uncertain. The germline CDR1 and CDR2 sequences are SGHNT and YYREEE (reference sequence). CDR3 length equals 13 residues. V lost 7 bases to trimming and J lost 8 bases, with 16 bases between them.

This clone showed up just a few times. The CDR3, as DNA: TGTGCCAGCAGCGTTGGCGCCCGGGGAAGCGAGCAGTACTTC. It encodes CASSVGARGSEQYF. The chain recombines TRBV5-6 with TRBJ2-7; D might be TRBD2 (5 bases). This CDR3 is 14 amino acids long. Trimming removed 4 bases from V and 6 bases from J, with 17 bases in between. Per the germline V gene, CDR1 is SGHDT and CDR2 is YYEEEE.

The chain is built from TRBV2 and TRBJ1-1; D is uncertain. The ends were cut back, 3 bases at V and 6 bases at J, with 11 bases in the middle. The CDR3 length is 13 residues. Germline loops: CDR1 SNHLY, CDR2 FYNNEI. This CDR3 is CASSDGSSPEAFF. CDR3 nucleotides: TGTGCCAGCAGTGATGGGAGTTCGCCTGAAGCTTTCTTT.

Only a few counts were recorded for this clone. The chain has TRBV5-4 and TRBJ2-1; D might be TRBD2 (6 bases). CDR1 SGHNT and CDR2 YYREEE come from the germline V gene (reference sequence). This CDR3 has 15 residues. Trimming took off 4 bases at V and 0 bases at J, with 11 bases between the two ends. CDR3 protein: CASSIQGGSYNEQFF. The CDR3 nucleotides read TGTGCCAGCAGCATCCAGGGAGGCTCCTACAATGAGCAGTTCTTC.

DNA of the CDR3: TGTGCCATCAGGGGGACAGACTACAATGAGCAGTTCTTC. This codes for CAIRGTDYNEQFF. The chain is built from TRBV10-3 and TRBJ2-1; TRBD1 agrees at 7 bases. The V segment lost 6 bases and the J segment 3 bases; nucleotides outside the gene matches: 2. CDR1 and CDR2 from the germline V gene are ENHRY and SYGVKD. The CDR3 spans 13 residues.

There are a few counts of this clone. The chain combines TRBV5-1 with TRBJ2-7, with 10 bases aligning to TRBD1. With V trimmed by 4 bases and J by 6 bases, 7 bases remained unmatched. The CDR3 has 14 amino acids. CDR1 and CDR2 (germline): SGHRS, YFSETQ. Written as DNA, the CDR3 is TGCGCCAGCAGCACGGGACAGGGGACAGCCGAGCAGTACTTC. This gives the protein CASSTGQGTAEQYF.

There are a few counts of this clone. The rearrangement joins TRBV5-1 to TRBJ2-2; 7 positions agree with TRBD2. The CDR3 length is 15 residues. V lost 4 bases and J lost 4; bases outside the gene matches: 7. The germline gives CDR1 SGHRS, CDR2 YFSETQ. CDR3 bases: TGCGCCAGCAGCCCCGGGGGAGGGCCCACCGGGGAGCTGTTTTTT. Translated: CASSPGGGPTGELFF. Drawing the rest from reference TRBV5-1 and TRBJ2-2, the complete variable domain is KAGVTQTPRYLIKTRGQQVTLSCSPISGHRSVSWYQQTPGQGLQFLFEYFSETQRNKGNFPGRFSGRQFSNSRSEMNVSTLELGDSALYLCASSPGGGPTGELFFGEGSRLTVL.

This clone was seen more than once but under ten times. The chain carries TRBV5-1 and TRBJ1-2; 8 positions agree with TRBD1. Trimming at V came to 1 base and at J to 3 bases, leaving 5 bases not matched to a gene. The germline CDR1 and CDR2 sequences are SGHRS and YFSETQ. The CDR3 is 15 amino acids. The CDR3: CASSLTVQGDYGYTF. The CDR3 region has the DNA TGCGCCAGCAGCTTGACGGTACAGGGGGACTATGGCTACACCTTC.

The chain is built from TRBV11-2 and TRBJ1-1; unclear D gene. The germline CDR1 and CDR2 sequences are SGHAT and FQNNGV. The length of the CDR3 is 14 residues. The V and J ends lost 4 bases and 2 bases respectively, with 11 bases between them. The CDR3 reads CASSWSRLNTEAFF. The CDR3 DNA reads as TGTGCCAGCAGCTGGAGCCGCCTAAACACTGAAGCTTTCTTT.

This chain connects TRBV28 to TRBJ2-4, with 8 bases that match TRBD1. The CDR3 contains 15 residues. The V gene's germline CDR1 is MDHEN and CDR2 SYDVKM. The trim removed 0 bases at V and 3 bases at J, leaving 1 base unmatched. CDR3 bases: TGTGCCAGCAGTTTATGGGACAGGGACAAAAACATTCAGTACTTC. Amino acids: CASSLWDRDKNIQYF.